Here is one T cell receptor beta chain with its context. Its specificity is not known. The source of the sample is a study of response to subunit inactivated influenza vaccine. Study-wide results and limits: A suggestion made by the authors is that each seasonal influenza vaccination recruits few new T cells.

TCRdb independently ran MiXCR on the RT-PCR reads; one entry per CDR3 protein. The data show 590,000 or so distinct CDR3 sequences, 13% to 15% seen once. The CDR3 spans 16 residues. CDR1 and CDR2 (germline): MNHEY, SVGEGT. V lost 2 bases to trimming and J lost 6 bases; unmatched junction nucleotides: 13. This chain links TRBV6-2 or TRBV6-3 with TRBJ2-7; 7 nucleotides align to TRBD1. This clonotype was sampled from a man aged 45-60 years who received an inactivated influenza vaccine. The sample here was PBMCs from blood, taken less than 15 days before vaccination. The CDR3 coding sequence is TGTGCCAGCAGTTACAGGAGAACAGGGGCCATGATCGAGCAGTACTTC. It codes for CASSYRRTGAMIEQYF.